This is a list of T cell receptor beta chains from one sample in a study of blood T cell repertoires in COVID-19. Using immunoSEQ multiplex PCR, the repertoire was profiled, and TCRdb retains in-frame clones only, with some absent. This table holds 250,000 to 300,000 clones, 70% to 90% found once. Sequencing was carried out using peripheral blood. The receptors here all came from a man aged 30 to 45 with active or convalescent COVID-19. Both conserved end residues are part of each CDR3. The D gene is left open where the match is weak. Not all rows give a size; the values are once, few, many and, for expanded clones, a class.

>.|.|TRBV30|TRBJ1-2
TGTGCCTGGGACATATCAACCTACTATGGCTACACCTTC
CAWDISTYYGYTF
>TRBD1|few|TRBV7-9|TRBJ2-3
TGTGCCAGCAGCTCACCGACCGGACAGGGCGGCACAGATACGCAGTATTTT
CASSSPTGQGGTDTQYF
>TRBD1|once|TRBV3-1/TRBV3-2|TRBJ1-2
TGTGCCAGCAGCCAAGGGGGACAGGGCTATGGCTACACCTTC
CASSQGGQGYGYTF
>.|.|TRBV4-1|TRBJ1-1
TGCGCCAGCAGCCAACCACAGGTGGAAGCTTTCTTT
CASSQPQVEAFF
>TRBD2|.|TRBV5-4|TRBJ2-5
TGTGCCAGCAGCTCGACTAGCGGGGGGGCGGACGAAGAGACCCAGTACTTC
CASSSTSGGADEETQYF
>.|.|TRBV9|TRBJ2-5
TGTGCCAGCAGCGCCGATACTTATCAAGAGACCCAGTACTTC
CASSADTYQETQYF
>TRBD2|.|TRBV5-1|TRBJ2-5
TGCGCCAGCAGACCAATCTCGGCCAGCGGGGGGGCGAGAGAGACCCAGTACTTC
CASRPISASGGARETQYF
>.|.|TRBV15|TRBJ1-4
TGTGCCACCAGCACCCGGAGGAGTGATGAAAAACTGTTTTTT
CATSTRRSDEKLFF
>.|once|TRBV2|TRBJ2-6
TGTGCCAGCAGTGGTGCAGGGTCTGGGGCCAACGTCCTGACTTTC
CASSGAGSGANVLTF
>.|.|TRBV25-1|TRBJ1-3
TGTGCCAGCAGTGAATGGGCCGCTGGAAACACCATATATTTT
CASSEWAAGNTIYF
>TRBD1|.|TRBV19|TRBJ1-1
TGTGCCAGTAGTATTAGCAGGGGGACTGAAGCTTTCTTT
CASSISRGTEAFF
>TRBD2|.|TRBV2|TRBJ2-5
TGTGCCAGCAATATCTTCCTTTTAACGGGGGGGATTTATAAAGAGACCCAGTACTTC
CASNIFLLTGGIYKETQYF
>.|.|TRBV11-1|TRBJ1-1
TGTGCCAGCGCGACACAGGAAAACACTGAAGCTTTCTTT
CASATQENTEAFF
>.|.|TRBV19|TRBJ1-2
TGTGCCAGTAGTATTATGTCGACAGTTGGATCAGCTAACTATGGCTACACCTTC
CASSIMSTVGSANYGYTF
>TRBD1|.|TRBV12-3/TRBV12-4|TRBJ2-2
TGTGCCAGCAGTACAGGGGCGGCCGGGGAGCTGTTTTTT
CASSTGAAGELFF
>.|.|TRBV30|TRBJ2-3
TGTGCCTGGAGTGTACTCGGAGATACGCAGTATTTT
CAWSVLGDTQYF
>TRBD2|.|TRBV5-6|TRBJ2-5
TGTGCCAGCAGCTTCCTAGCGGGTGGAATTATGGAGACCCAGTACTTC
CASSFLAGGIMETQYF
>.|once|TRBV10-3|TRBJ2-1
TGTGCCATCAGAGGGGATAACCGGTTGGGCTCCTACAATGAGCAGTTCTTC
CAIRGDNRLGSYNEQFF
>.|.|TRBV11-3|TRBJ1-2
TGTGCCAGCAGCTTATATTGGCAGTACGGTATGGCGGGCTATGGCTACACCTTC
CASSLYWQYGMAGYGYTF
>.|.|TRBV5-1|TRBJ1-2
TGCGCCAGCAGCTTGGACAGGGTGGTTGGCTACACCTTC
CASSLDRVVGYTF
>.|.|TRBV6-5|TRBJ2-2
TGTGCCAGCAGTTACCGCGAGCCCAACACCGGGGAGCTGTTTTTT
CASSYREPNTGELFF
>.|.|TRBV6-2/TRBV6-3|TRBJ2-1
TGTGCCAGCAGTTCAGGGTACAATGAGCAGTTCTTC
CASSSGYNEQFF
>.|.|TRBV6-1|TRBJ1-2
TGTGCCAGCAGTGAGGGGGGATCCTATGGCTACACCTTC
CASSEGGSYGYTF
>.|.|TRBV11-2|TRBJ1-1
TGTGCCAGCAGCTTAGCCTCCGGGGTGGGAGCTTTCTTT
CASSLASGVGAFF
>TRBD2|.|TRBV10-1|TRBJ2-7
TGCGCCGGCAAACTAGCGGGGGGATCTTTATCAGCCTACGAGCAGTACTTC
CAGKLAGGSLSAYEQYF
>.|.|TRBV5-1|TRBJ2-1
TGCGCCAGCAGCGCGTCTTCCGGGGGCAATGAGCAGTTCTTC
CASSASSGGNEQFF
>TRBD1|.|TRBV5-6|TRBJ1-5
TGTGCCAGCAGCTTGATGACAGGGGGACCCAATCAGCCCCAGCATTTT
CASSLMTGGPNQPQHF
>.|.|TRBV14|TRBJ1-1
TGTGCCAGCAGCCCACGGGGGGGCACCCCTGAAGCTTTCTTT
CASSPRGGTPEAFF
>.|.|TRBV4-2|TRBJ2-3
TGTGCCAGCAGCCAAGCGGGGGTCACAGATACGCAGTATTTT
CASSQAGVTDTQYF
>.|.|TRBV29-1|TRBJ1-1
TGCAGCGTCCAAATTGGGGGCACAGGGACTGAAGCTTTCTTT
CSVQIGGTGTEAFF
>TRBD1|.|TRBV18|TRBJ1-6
TGTGCCAGCTCACCGGGACAGGCTAATTCACCCCTCCACTTT
CASSPGQANSPLHF